A selection of T cell receptor beta chains follows, all from one sample in a study of T cell changes during pregnancy in multiple sclerosis. Sequencing used immunoSEQ multiplex PCR; TCRdb keeps in-frame clones, though not all of them. The sample has 60,000 or so clones, about nine tenths seen once. The material was peripheral blood, obtained in the first trimester of pregnancy. These receptors all come from a female donor with multiple sclerosis, enrolled in a pregnancy study. Both conserved end residues are part of each CDR3. The order of the fields is V gene, J gene, D gene, clone size, CDR3 DNA, CDR3 protein. D genes are given only for firm matches. Clone size is shown for a subset of rows, as once, few, many or a class of expanded clone.

v_gene: TRBV13
j_gene: TRBJ2-6
d_gene: NA
abundance: NA
CDR3nt: TGTGCCAGCAGCCCCCCCGGAGGGATTAGGATGCGGGATGGGTCTGGGGCCAACGTCCTGACTTTC
CDR3aa: CASSPPGGIRMRDGSGANVLTF

v_gene: TRBV9
j_gene: TRBJ2-1
d_gene: TRBD2
abundance: NA
CDR3nt: TGTGCCAGCAGCGTAGCGGGAGGTACATACAATGAGCAGTTCTTC
CDR3aa: CASSVAGGTYNEQFF

v_gene: TRBV7-9
j_gene: TRBJ2-2
d_gene: NA
abundance: NA
CDR3nt: TGTGCCACCCCTCGGCAGGTCAACACCGGGGAGCTGTTTTTT
CDR3aa: CATPRQVNTGELFF

v_gene: TRBV6-5
j_gene: TRBJ1-2
d_gene: TRBD1
abundance: NA
CDR3nt: TGTGCCAGCAGTTACTCGATGACAACAGGGGTCTATGGCTACACCTTC
CDR3aa: CASSYSMTTGVYGYTF

v_gene: TRBV6-1
j_gene: TRBJ1-4
d_gene: TRBD1
abundance: NA
CDR3nt: TGTGCCAGCAGTGACGGGACAGCAAATGAAAAACTGTTTTTT
CDR3aa: CASSDGTANEKLFF

v_gene: TRBV7-3
j_gene: TRBJ2-7
d_gene: NA
abundance: NA
CDR3nt: TGTGCCAGCAGTTCTCGAGGGGGGGCGAGTTACGAGCAGTACTTC
CDR3aa: CASSSRGGASYEQYF

v_gene: TRBV6-6
j_gene: TRBJ2-5
d_gene: NA
abundance: NA
CDR3nt: TGTGCCAGCAGGCTTACGACTACTCGGGACCAGTACTTC
CDR3aa: CASRLTTTRDQYF

v_gene: TRBV7-3
j_gene: TRBJ1-2
d_gene: NA
abundance: NA
CDR3nt: TGTGCCAGCAGCTTGGGAGACGTCTATGGCTACACCTTC
CDR3aa: CASSLGDVYGYTF

v_gene: TRBV5-4
j_gene: TRBJ2-7
d_gene: TRBD2
abundance: NA
CDR3nt: TGTGCCAGCAGCTTCTGGGCGGAACTAGCGGGAGAACCTCAGCAGTACTTC
CDR3aa: CASSFWAELAGEPQQYF

v_gene: TRBV5-1
j_gene: TRBJ2-1
d_gene: TRBD2
abundance: NA
CDR3nt: TGCGCCAGCAGCTTGGATCTAGCGGGAGCCTACAATGAGCAGTTCTTC
CDR3aa: CASSLDLAGAYNEQFF

v_gene: TRBV29-1
j_gene: TRBJ2-2
d_gene: TRBD2
abundance: NA
CDR3nt: TGCAGCGTTGGTCTCAGGGCGGGAGGTAGGAACACCGGGGAGCTGTTTTTT
CDR3aa: CSVGLRAGGRNTGELFF

v_gene: TRBV11-2
j_gene: TRBJ1-2
d_gene: NA
abundance: NA
CDR3nt: TGTGCCAGCAGCTTAGTAGTGGGACGGTCCGGGGACAATGGCTACACCTTC
CDR3aa: CASSLVVGRSGDNGYTF

v_gene: TRBV30
j_gene: TRBJ2-3
d_gene: NA
abundance: NA
CDR3nt: TGTGCCTGGATGGCGGCCCAAACAGGGCTTAGGGCCACAGATACGCAGTATTTT
CDR3aa: CAWMAAQTGLRATDTQYF

v_gene: TRBV5-5
j_gene: TRBJ2-5
d_gene: TRBD2
abundance: NA
CDR3nt: TGTGCCAGCAACCTTGGCCTAGCGGGCTACCAAGAGACCCAGTACTTC
CDR3aa: CASNLGLAGYQETQYF

v_gene: TRBV21-1
j_gene: TRBJ1-1
d_gene: NA
abundance: NA
CDR3nt: TGTGCCAGCAGCGGTCGTGAACAGGGCATCAGTTGGAACACTGAAGCTTTCTTT
CDR3aa: CASSGREQGISWNTEAFF

v_gene: TRBV11-3
j_gene: TRBJ1-1
d_gene: NA
abundance: NA
CDR3nt: TGTGCCAGCAGCTTTATCAGGAACACTGAAGCTTTCTTT
CDR3aa: CASSFIRNTEAFF

v_gene: TRBV4-2
j_gene: TRBJ1-2
d_gene: NA
abundance: NA
CDR3nt: TGTGCCAGCAGCTCCACGGGAGGCGGAGCGAACTATGGCTACACCTTC
CDR3aa: CASSSTGGGANYGYTF

v_gene: TRBV27
j_gene: TRBJ1-6
d_gene: NA
abundance: NA
CDR3nt: TGTGCCAGCAGGGGCAGGAATTCACCCCTCCACTTT
CDR3aa: CASRGRNSPLHF

v_gene: TRBV5-4
j_gene: TRBJ2-7
d_gene: NA
abundance: NA
CDR3nt: TGTGCCAGCAGCCCAGAACTTGGACAGAGCTACGAGCAGTACTTC
CDR3aa: CASSPELGQSYEQYF

v_gene: TRBV18
j_gene: TRBJ2-5
d_gene: TRBD2
abundance: NA
CDR3nt: TGTGCCAGCTCACCACGGGAGGGATCCCAAGAGACCCAGTACTTC
CDR3aa: CASSPREGSQETQYF

v_gene: TRBV7-9
j_gene: TRBJ2-3
d_gene: TRBD2
abundance: NA
CDR3nt: TGTGCCAGCAGCCAACTAGCCGTCTCAACCGGGGGGAGGCAGTATTTT
CDR3aa: CASSQLAVSTGGRQYF

v_gene: TRBV5-6
j_gene: TRBJ2-1
d_gene: TRBD1
abundance: few
CDR3nt: TGTGCCAGCAGCTCCCAGAGGGGGCCGAGGGATGAGCAGTTCTTC
CDR3aa: CASSSQRGPRDEQFF

v_gene: TRBV7-9
j_gene: TRBJ1-1
d_gene: NA
abundance: NA
CDR3nt: TGTGCCAGCAGCTCAAGTCCAGGGCTGAACACTGAAGCTTTCTTT
CDR3aa: CASSSSPGLNTEAFF

v_gene: TRBV5-4
j_gene: TRBJ2-5
d_gene: TRBD2
abundance: NA
CDR3nt: TGTGCCAGCAGCCTGGGGACTAGCGAACAAGAGACCCAGTACTTC
CDR3aa: CASSLGTSEQETQYF